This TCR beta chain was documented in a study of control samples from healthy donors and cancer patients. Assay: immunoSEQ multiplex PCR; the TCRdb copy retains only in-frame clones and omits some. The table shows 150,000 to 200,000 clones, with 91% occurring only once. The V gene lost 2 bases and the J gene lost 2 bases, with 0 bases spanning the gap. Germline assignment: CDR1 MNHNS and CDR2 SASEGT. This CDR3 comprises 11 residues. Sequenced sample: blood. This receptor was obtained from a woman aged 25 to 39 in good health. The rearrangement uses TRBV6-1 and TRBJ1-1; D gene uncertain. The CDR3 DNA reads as TGTGCCAGCAGTGAAAACACTGAAGCTTTCTTT. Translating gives CASSENTEAFF.